The clone carrying this T cell receptor (beta chain) has a count of ten or more. The antigen is undetermined. The sample is drawn from a study of blood T cells in healthy people across ages. Study-wide results and caveats: Older age went with lower TCR beta diversity per million T cells, in a roughly linear way.

The CDR3 is made up of 17 amino acids. Trimming left V 1 base short and J 5 bases short, with 18 bases between. CDR1 is SGHTA and CDR2 is FQGTGA in the germline V gene. Sample-barcoded 5' priming and a J-beta primer mix drove a second PCR of roughly 7 to 11 cycles. Using its own MiXCR run on the 5' RACE reads, TCRdb lists one record per CDR3 protein. The table has more than 650,000 distinct CDR3 sequences, about 26% seen once. These data were also reused for a study on T cells of mothers and their children. This second study notes: Slightly higher overlap, not significant, was seen in related mother-child pairs than in unrelated pairs.

The source is a boy aged 5-17 years in good health. The J gene is TRBJ2-1, the V gene TRBV7-3; D perhaps matches TRBD2 (6 bases). Sequences were obtained from blood. CDR3 sequence: CASSLNPAGARNNEQFF. The CDR3, as DNA: TGTGCCAGCAGCTTAAATCCAGCGGGTGCACGTAACAATGAGCAGTTCTTC.